This T cell receptor beta chain is from a study of PD-L1 blockade in urothelial cancer. Overall study context: Of about 30 patients, around 26 were males with bladder-origin urothelial cancer. Patients arrived having already received 0 to 3 prior chemotherapy regimens.

The CDR3 length is 15 residues. The V gene end was trimmed by 1 base and the J gene end by 5 bases; junction bases not matched to a gene: 5. The germline V gene has CDR1 SGHDN and CDR2 FVKESK. Generated by immunoSEQ multiplex PCR, the TCRdb table keeps only in-frame clones and is missing some. The sample carries roughly 40,000 clones, roughly 90% recorded once. Time point here: pretreatment peripheral blood. The sample consisted of PBMCs, taken around atezolizumab (anti-PD-L1) treatment. The rearrangement uses TRBV14 and TRBJ2-1; TRBD2 matches at 7 bases. This TCR derives from a donor older than 35 with urothelial cancer. CDR3 sequence (DNA): TGTGCCAGCAGCCAAGGTCCTCGGGGGGACAATGAGCAGTTCTTC. This translates into CASSQGPRGDNEQFF.